This is a list of T cell receptor beta chains from one sample in a study of identical twins. Using its own MiXCR run on the 5' RACE reads, TCRdb lists one record per CDR3 protein. This table has roughly 630,000 distinct CDR3 sequences, 7.1% appearing once. A further study also used this sample, focusing on yellow fever vaccine responses in identical twins.

Sequencing used PBMCs. The receptors were gathered from a woman under 30 in good health. Both conserved end residues are part of each CDR3. The D gene is left open where the match is weak. Size is omitted from some rows. Given values are once, few, many or a class for expanded clones.

>TRBJ2-7|TRBV7-9|few|-
TGTGCCAGCAGCAGCTTAAATCAGGGCGACGAGCAGTACTTC
CASSSLNQGDEQYF
>TRBJ1-5|TRBV6-5|few|-
TGTGCCAGCAGTCTCCACGGGAAACCGCTGGACAATCAGCCCCAGCATTTT
CASSLHGKPLDNQPQHF
>TRBJ2-7|TRBV24-1|few|-
TGTGCCACCAGTGATCCCCTAAACTACGAGCAGTACTTC
CATSDPLNYEQYF
>TRBJ2-2|TRBV6-1|-|-
TGTGCCAGCAGTCGCTTCGTGGGGGACACCGGGGAGCTGTTTTTT
CASSRFVGDTGELFF
>TRBJ2-3|TRBV2|many|-
TGTGCCAGCAGTGAAATCGCGGGAACAGATACGCAGTATTTT
CASSEIAGTDTQYF
>TRBJ1-3|TRBV5-1|-|-
TGCGCCAGCAGCTTGGGCAGAATCTCTGGAAACACCATATATTTT
CASSLGRISGNTIYF
>TRBJ2-3|TRBV12-3/TRBV12-4|many|TRBD2
TGTGCCAGCAGTTCCCCCGGGGGGTCTGCGGGAGCAGATACGCAGTATTTT
CASSSPGGSAGADTQYF
>TRBJ1-1|TRBV9|few|-
TGTGCCAGCGGGGACACCCTTAGGGCTTTCTTT
CASGDTLRAFF
>TRBJ1-1|TRBV13|many|-
TGTGCCAGCAGCTTAGAGGGGTACGGGGGCACTGAAGCTTTCTTT
CASSLEGYGGTEAFF
>TRBJ2-2|TRBV15|few|-
TGTGCCACCAGCAGAGATTTGGGGACCCTACCCACCGGGGAGCTGTTTTTT
CATSRDLGTLPTGELFF
>TRBJ2-3|TRBV5-4|-|TRBD2
TGTGCCAGCAGCTTGGAACTAGCGGGGGGCTTACCCACAGATACGCAGTATTTT
CASSLELAGGLPTDTQYF
>TRBJ1-2|TRBV6-1|-|-
TGTGCCAGCAGTGGGGGGCTATGGGGCTATGGCTACACCTTC
CASSGGLWGYGYTF
>TRBJ2-1|TRBV29-1|few|TRBD2
TGCAGCGGCCGAGCGGGAGGTTACAATGAGCAGTTCTTC
CSGRAGGYNEQFF
>TRBJ2-5|TRBV10-1|-|-
TGCGCCAGCAGTGAGCGGGGATTGGAAGAGACCCAGTACTTC
CASSERGLEETQYF
>TRBJ2-1|TRBV2|many|TRBD2
TGTGCCAGCAGTGAGTGGCGGGAGAGGATGGGGTCCTACAATGAGCAGTTCTTC
CASSEWRERMGSYNEQFF
>TRBJ2-2|TRBV15|-|-
TGTACCACCAGCCCAGGTTTCGCGAACACCGGGGAGCTGTTTTTT
CTTSPGFANTGELFF
>TRBJ1-3|TRBV6-1|many|-
TGTGCCAGCAGTGACCGGGCCCCAAGAAACACCATATATTTT
CASSDRAPRNTIYF
>TRBJ2-7|TRBV28|few|-
TGTGCCAGCAGTGAGGGGGTTCGTTTTTACGAGCAGTACTTC
CASSEGVRFYEQYF
>TRBJ2-7|TRBV10-3|many|-
TGTGCCATCAGTGAGTCTCGGGACCTCCTGGAGCAGTACTTC
CAISESRDLLEQYF
>TRBJ1-1|TRBV7-6|few|-
TGTGCCAGCAGCTTAGGGTTCCCGGGGCCCACTGAAGCTTTCTTT
CASSLGFPGPTEAFF
>TRBJ2-3|TRBV11-1|few|-
TGTGCCAGCAGCTTAGCCAGGGGAAAACGGGACCTTAGGACAGATACGCAGTATTTT
CASSLARGKRDLRTDTQYF
>TRBJ2-1|TRBV4-2|-|TRBD2
TGTGCCAGCAGCCAGGGACTAGCGGGGGGGCTGGAAGTTTCCTACAATGAGCAGTTCTTC
CASSQGLAGGLEVSYNEQFF
>TRBJ2-7|TRBV29-1|few|-
TGCAGCGTTGGCGACCCCGGTGGGACGGGAGCCCACGAGCAGTACTTC
CSVGDPGGTGAHEQYF
>TRBJ2-1|TRBV7-2|-|-
TGTGCCAGCAGCGCGGACTGGAGCTCCTACAATGAGCAGTTCTTC
CASSADWSSYNEQFF
>TRBJ2-1|TRBV2|-|-
TGTGCCAGCAGTGAAAGGGTGAGATTCACCTACAATGAGCAGTTCTTC
CASSERVRFTYNEQFF
>TRBJ1-4|TRBV12-3/TRBV12-4|few|-
TGTGCCAGCAGTCCAACAACTAATGAAAAACTGTTTTTT
CASSPTTNEKLFF
>TRBJ2-1|TRBV6-2/TRBV6-3|-|TRBD2
TGTGCCAGCAGTAGGCTGGGGACTAGCGGGAGACGGGGTGAGCAGTTCTTC
CASSRLGTSGRRGEQFF
>TRBJ1-1|TRBV20-1|-|TRBD1
TGCAGTGCTTCCCCGGGACAGGGGTTCTTGAAAGCTTTCTTT
CSASPGQGFLKAFF
>TRBJ2-5|TRBV5-1|few|TRBD1
TGCGCCAGCAGACTCGGGACAGGGGGTTACCAAGAGACCCAGTACTTC
CASRLGTGGYQETQYF
>TRBJ2-1|TRBV12-3/TRBV12-4|many|-
TGTGCCAGCAGTCCCGGACACTTTAGCTCCTACAATGAGCAGTTCTTC
CASSPGHFSSYNEQFF
>TRBJ2-7|TRBV6-1|-|TRBD1
TGTGCCAGCAGTGTAGGGACAGGGGATCCCTACGAGCAGTACTTC
CASSVGTGDPYEQYF
>TRBJ2-1|TRBV6-5|many|-
TGTGCCAGCAGTTACACCACGGGGATACACAATGAGCAGTTCTTC
CASSYTTGIHNEQFF
>TRBJ1-4|TRBV7-6|many|TRBD1
TGTGCCAGCAGCCCCTACACAGGGGGCGCGACTAATGAAAAACTGTTTTTT
CASSPYTGGATNEKLFF
>TRBJ2-2|TRBV4-1|once|-
TGCGCCAGCAGCCGGCTCTTTAACCCGGTGAAGCTGTTTTTT
CASSRLFNPVKLFF
>TRBJ2-3|TRBV5-6|-|TRBD1
TGTGCCAGCAGCCTGACCCTGACAGGGACGGGCACAGATACGCAGTATTTT
CASSLTLTGTGTDTQYF
>TRBJ1-1|TRBV6-4|many|-
TGTGCCAGCAGTCCAAACGGGGGGCGAGGAACTGAAGCTTTCTTT
CASSPNGGRGTEAFF
>TRBJ2-4|TRBV29-1|few|-
TGCAGCGCCGACAGTCTGGCCAAAAACATTCAGTACTTC
CSADSLAKNIQYF
>TRBJ2-5|TRBV6-5|-|TRBD2
TGTGCCAGCAGTTACCGACTAGCGGGGATCGTAGAGACCCAGTACTTC
CASSYRLAGIVETQYF
>TRBJ1-1|TRBV20-1|-|-
TGCAGTGCCCCCCGGACACAGATGAACACTGAAGCTTTCTTT
CSAPRTQMNTEAFF
>TRBJ1-2|TRBV3-1|few|-
TGTGCCAGCAGCCAAGATGTAAAGAGCCTCCTTTATGGCTACACCTTC
CASSQDVKSLLYGYTF
>TRBJ2-7|TRBV27|-|TRBD1
TGTGCCAGCAGTACCCGGGACAGGGGAACCTACGAGCAGTACTTC
CASSTRDRGTYEQYF
>TRBJ2-7|TRBV27|few|-
TGTGCCAGCAACCCGGGAGATAGGGACTACGAGCAGTACTTC
CASNPGDRDYEQYF
>TRBJ2-1|TRBV12-3/TRBV12-4|few|TRBD1
TGTGCCAGCAGTTCCAATAAAGGGGGCCATGAGCAGTTCTTC
CASSSNKGGHEQFF
>TRBJ2-5|TRBV12-3/TRBV12-4|few|-
TGTGCCAGCAGTTTCAGCGTTCGGGAGACCCAGTACTTC
CASSFSVRETQYF
>TRBJ2-7|TRBV12-3/TRBV12-4|many|TRBD2
TGTGCCAGCAGCTCCAGGACTAGCGGGAAATACGAGCAGTACTTC
CASSSRTSGKYEQYF